This T cell receptor beta chain was captured in a study of blood T cells in healthy people across ages. For the second PCR, which ran for 7 to 11 cycles, a sample-barcoded 5' primer and a J-beta primer mix were used. TCRdb reprocessed the 5' RACE reads via MiXCR and lists one record per CDR3 protein. The repertoire holds under 1,100,000 distinct CDR3 sequences, about 25% seen once, with 0.65% to 0.95% in the top ten. In germline, CDR1 is MRHNA, CDR2 SNTAGT. V dropped 6 bases and J dropped 0; count of bases not matched to a gene: 6. This CDR3 has 16 amino acids. These records were also assigned to another study, of T cells of mothers and their children.

The sequencing sample was made of blood. This receptor was identified in a girl aged 2 to 9 in good health. V is TRBV6-4 and J is TRBJ2-2; 8 nucleotides line up with TRBD2. CDR3 bases: TGTGCCAGCAGAGAAAGGACTAGCCCGAACACCGGGGAGCTGTTTTTT. Translation gives CASRERTSPNTGELFF.